These 32 T cell receptor beta chains originate from one sample sequenced in a study of blood T cell repertoires in COVID-19. Here immunoSEQ multiplex PCR was the method, and the copy in TCRdb shows in-frame clones only, minus some. The table includes approximately 65,000 clones, 88% detected once. Sequencing was done on a sample of peripheral blood. These receptors all stem from a human donor in a cohort sampled during active COVID-19.

J is TRBJ1-2 and V is TRBV28; D ambiguous. Trimming removed 7 bases at V and 0 bases at J, with 12 bases between. The CDR3 extends over 14 amino acids. CDR1 MDHEN and CDR2 SYDVKM come from the germline V gene. DNA of the CDR3: TGTGCCAGCAAAAGCGGCAGTCCTAACTATGGCTACACCTTC. Residues: CASKSGSPNYGYTF.

This rearrangement joins TRBV11-2 to TRBJ2-1, with 7 bases that match TRBD2. V shed 2 bases, J shed 6 bases, and the junction held 1 base outside the gene matches. In germline, CDR1 is SGHAT, CDR2 FQNNGV. The CDR3 is 13 amino acids. The CDR3 nucleotides read TGTGCCAGCAGCTTACAGCGGGGCAATGAGCAGTTCTTC. It specifies CASSLQRGNEQFF. Full variable domain (rest looked up from reference TRBV11-2 and TRBJ2-1): EAGVAQSPRYKIIEKRQSVAFWCNPISGHATLYWYQQILGQGPKLLIQFQNNGVVDDSQLPKDRFSAERLKGVDSTLKIQPAKLEDSAVYLCASSLQRGNEQFFGPGTRLTVL.

The CDR3 loop is CAWSPTSGRRRNEQYF. The CDR3 DNA reads as TGTGCCTGGAGTCCCACCAGCGGGAGGAGGAGGAACGAGCAGTACTTC. The chain couples TRBV30 to TRBJ2-7; 9 bases fit TRBD2. The CDR3 consists of 16 residues. The germline V gene encodes CDR1 GTSNPN and CDR2 SVGIG (reference sequence). Trimming cost V 2 bases and J 5 bases; bases outside gene matches: 13.

V and J are TRBV7-2 and TRBJ2-7; D is possibly TRBD1 (5 bases). The germline V and J ends were trimmed by 4 bases and 7 bases, with 17 bases remaining between them. The CDR3 totals 14 residues. CDR1 is SGHTA and CDR2 is FQGNSA in the germline V gene. The chain's CDR3 is CASSSNRGPSEQYF. The CDR3 coding sequence is TGTGCCAGCAGCTCAAATAGGGGCCCTTCGGAGCAGTACTTC.

The chain has TRBV7-9 and TRBJ2-7, with 14 bases identical to TRBD2. CDR3 length equals 17 residues. With 7 bases clipped from V and 4 bases from J, the junction kept 12 bases outside the gene matches. Germline values: CDR1 SEHNR, CDR2 FQNEAQ (reference sequence). The CDR3 is CASIGTSGGLKGYEQYF. DNA for the CDR3: TGTGCCAGCATCGGGACTAGCGGGGGTCTGAAAGGATACGAGCAGTACTTC.

The J gene is TRBJ2-1, the V gene TRBV9; perhaps TRBD2 as D (6 bases). Between the trimmed V and J ends, which lost 2 bases and 2 bases, there was a span of 11 bases. From germline, CDR1 is SGDLS and CDR2 YYNGEE. The CDR3 has 15 amino acids. CDR3 protein: CASSVTGVAYNEQFF. DNA of the CDR3: TGTGCCAGCAGCGTCACGGGGGTCGCCTACAATGAGCAGTTCTTC.

This sequence joins TRBV12-3 or TRBV12-4 and TRBJ1-2, with D maybe TRBD1 (6 bases). Trimming shortened V by 5 bases and J by 5 bases, and 9 bases separated the two germline ends. The CDR3 consists of 12 residues. The CDR3 spells CASSAQGYGYTF. CDR3 coding DNA: TGTGCCAGCAGTGCACAGGGATATGGCTACACCTTC.

The chain couples TRBV11-2 to TRBJ2-7; TRBD1 might be the D (6 bases). The CDR3 is 15 residues long. The V gene's germline CDR1 is SGHAT and CDR2 FQNNGV. The V end lost 6 bases, the J end lost 4 bases, and 19 bases lay between the germline ends. CDR3 nucleotides: TGTGCCAGCAGGGGGGCCGGCAGGACCAATTACGAGCAGTACTTC. It is translated as CASRGAGRTNYEQYF.

Worth noting for this clone: At one boundary the junction diverges from the germline segment, which might be a read error. V is TRBV5-6 and J is TRBJ1-6; perhaps TRBD1 as D (6 bases). The CDR3 runs to 16 residues. Germline CDR1 and CDR2: SGHDT and YYEEEE. The CDR3: CASSLMGASDNSPLHF. The CDR3 coding sequence is TGTGCCAGCAGCTTGATGGGGGCCTCCGATAATTCACCCCTCCACTTT.

V gene TRBV6-4 combines with J gene TRBJ2-5; D perhaps matches TRBD1 (5 bases). V gave up 0 bases and J gave up 0 bases, with 17 bases separating them. The length of the CDR3 is 18 residues. From germline, CDR1 is MRHNA and CDR2 SNTAGT. The CDR3 sequence: CASSDSRPSGPYQETQYF. The CDR3 DNA is TGTGCCAGCAGTGACTCGCGCCCGTCAGGGCCGTACCAAGAGACCCAGTACTTC.

This clone appeared once. V gene TRBV3-1 (or the pseudogene TRBV3-2) combines with J gene TRBJ2-5; the match to TRBD2 covers 10 bases. The ends lost 3 bases at V and 5 bases at J; junction bases unmatched: 6. The CDR3 runs to 15 residues. CDR1 LGHDT and CDR2 YNNKEL come from the germline V gene (reference sequence). As DNA, the CDR3 is TGTGCCAGCAGCCACAGCGGGAGGGCCGGGGAGACCCAGTACTTC. Residues: CASSHSGRAGETQYF.

The rearrangement uses TRBV3-1 (or the pseudogene TRBV3-2) and TRBJ2-7, with 7 bases matching TRBD2. In germline, CDR1 is LGHDT, CDR2 YNNKEL (reference sequence). V trimming: 3 bases; J trimming: 2 bases; junction bases outside the gene matches: 10. The CDR3 runs 16 residues. DNA of the CDR3: TGTGCCAGCAGCCAGGGGGGGGGTTTTGCGACCTACGAGCAGTACTTC. It encodes CASSQGGGFATYEQYF.

The chain is built from TRBV2 and TRBJ1-6; D remains unclear. Germline V gene lookup returns CDR1 SNHLY and CDR2 FYNNEI. V was clipped by 4 bases and J by 7 bases, with 14 bases between them. The CDR3 loop spans 15 amino acids. The CDR3 region has the DNA TGTGCCAGCAGTGTGGGCCTCCAGGCCAATTCACCCCTCCACTTT. Encoded protein: CASSVGLQANSPLHF. Full variable domain (outside the CDR3, taken from reference TRBV2 and TRBJ1-6): EPEVTQTPSHQVTQMGQEVILRCVPISNHLYFYWYRQILGQKVEFLVSFYNNEISEKSEIFDDQFSVERPDGSNFTLKIRSTKLEDSAMYFCASSVGLQANSPLHFGNGTRLTVT.

The chain has TRBV5-1 and TRBJ2-2, with D possibly being TRBD2 (5 bases). V was pared by 2 bases and J by 3 bases, with 11 bases between. The CDR3 sequence is 15 residues long. Germline V CDR1 and CDR2: SGHRS, YFSETQ. DNA of the CDR3: TGCGCCAGCAGCTTTGTCTCGGAGGACACCGGGGAGCTGTTTTTT. Its protein product is CASSFVSEDTGELFF.

The rearrangement joins TRBV5-6 to TRBJ2-3, with TRBD1 as a possible D gene (6 bases). Germline V CDR1 and CDR2: SGHDT, YYEEEE. The CDR3 contains 16 residues. The germline V and J ends were trimmed by 0 bases and 7 bases, with 18 bases remaining between them. The CDR3 spells CASSLESGQTLNTQYF. In DNA, the CDR3 is TGTGCCAGCAGCTTGGAGTCAGGACAGACTTTGAATACGCAGTATTTT.

This rearrangement joins TRBV4-1 to TRBJ1-3; D ambiguous. V dropped 1 base and J dropped 5 bases, with 9 bases sitting between them. Germline loops: CDR1 MGHRA, CDR2 YSYEKL. The CDR3 totals 14 residues. The CDR3 nucleotides are TGCGCCAGCAGCCAAGCCGGGTCGAGAAACACCATATATTTT. Its translation is CASSQAGSRNTIYF.

This sequence joins TRBV10-3 and TRBJ2-7, with 15 bases aligning to TRBD2. This CDR3 is 17 amino acids long. Germline V gives CDR1 ENHRY, CDR2 SYGVKD. The V gene end was trimmed by 2 bases and the J gene end by 3 bases; junction bases not matched to a gene: 5. The CDR3 DNA reads TGTGCCATCAGTGAGGGACTAGCGGGAGGGCCTGTCTACGAGCAGTACTTC. It specifies CAISEGLAGGPVYEQYF.

This CDR3 reads CASSQEGLQEAFF. CDR3 bases: TGCGCCAGCAGCCAAGAGGGGCTCCAGGAAGCTTTCTTT. This chain joins TRBV4-1 and TRBJ1-1; TRBD1 might be the D (5 bases). CDR3 length: 13 amino acids. Germline V gene lookup returns CDR1 MGHRA and CDR2 YSYEKL. V was trimmed by 0 bases and J by 8 bases, leaving 10 bases between them.

The chain joins TRBV3-1 (or the pseudogene TRBV3-2) to TRBJ2-1; 8 nucleotides line up with TRBD2. The trim removed 6 bases at V and 3 bases at J, leaving 7 bases unmatched. Germline-derived CDR1 and CDR2 are LGHDT and YNNKEL (reference sequence). This CDR3 is built from 15 residues. Here the CDR3 reads CASRPLAVNYNEQFF. DNA of the CDR3: TGTGCCAGCAGGCCACTAGCGGTGAACTACAATGAGCAGTTCTTC.

This chain uses TRBV5-1 with TRBJ2-1, with a tentative D call TRBD2 (6 bases). Germline CDR1 reads SGHRS; CDR2 reads YFSETQ. Trimming stripped 0 bases from V and 7 bases from J, with 11 bases between. The length of the CDR3 is 14 residues. CDR3 sequence reads: CASSLGRTMNEQFF. The CDR3 coding sequence is TGCGCCAGCAGCTTGGGCCGGACTATGAATGAGCAGTTCTTC.

CDR3 sequence: CASRHTQGAGNTEAFF. Written as DNA, the CDR3 is TGTGCCAGCAGGCATACACAGGGGGCCGGGAACACTGAAGCTTTCTTT. The chain recombines TRBV7-2 with TRBJ1-1, with 9 bases aligning to TRBD1. Trimming took 6 bases from V and 1 from J; bases not matched to a gene: 9. There are 16 residues in the CDR3. Germline V gene sequence: CDR1 SGHTA, CDR2 FQGNSA.

The V gene is TRBV7-2, the J gene TRBJ2-5, with D possibly being TRBD2 (6 bases). CDR1 is SGHTA and CDR2 is FQGNSA in the germline V gene. The CDR3 runs 14 residues. The V and J ends lost 3 bases and 2 bases respectively, with 10 bases between them. This CDR3 reads CASSFGTRQETQYF. The CDR3 DNA sequence: TGTGCCAGCAGCTTCGGGACTCGGCAAGAGACCCAGTACTTC. Filled out from reference TRBV7-2 and TRBJ2-5, the complete variable domain reads GAGVSQSPSNKVTEKGKDVELRCDPISGHTALYWYRQSLGQGLEFLIYFQGNSAPDKSGLPSDRFSAERTGGSVSTLTIQRTQQEDSAVYLCASSFGTRQETQYFGPGTRLLVL.

The rearrangement links TRBV2 to TRBJ1-3; D is uncertain. The CDR3 extends over 15 amino acids. Germline V CDR1 and CDR2: SNHLY, FYNNEI. The V and J ends lost 6 bases and 4 bases respectively, with 16 bases between them. The CDR3 loop is CASRREISDGNTIYF. The CDR3 DNA reads TGTGCCAGCAGGAGGGAGATCTCGGACGGAAACACCATATATTTT.

This chain uses TRBV18 with TRBJ1-2; unclear D gene. The germline V and J ends were trimmed by 6 bases and 1 base, with 18 bases remaining between them. Germline V gene sequence: CDR1 KGHSH, CDR2 LQKENI. This CDR3 is 16 amino acids long. For the CDR3, the DNA is TGTGCCAGCTCGTCTTTAATGGACGGGGATAACTATGGCTACACCTTC. This translates into CASSSLMDGDNYGYTF.

This clone was seen a handful of times. The rearrangement links TRBV5-1 to TRBJ2-2, with D hard to call. The CDR3 has 15 amino acids. The V and J ends lost 1 base and 3 bases respectively, with 10 bases between them. CDR1 SGHRS and CDR2 YFSETQ come from the germline V gene. The chain's CDR3 is CASSLPDSDTGELFF. CDR3 sequence (DNA): TGCGCCAGCAGCTTGCCCGACTCTGACACCGGGGAGCTGTTTTTT.

The chain combines TRBV6-6 with TRBJ2-7, with a tentative D call TRBD1 (6 bases). CDR1 is MNHNY, CDR2 SVGAGI, per germline (reference sequence). This CDR3 is built from 15 residues. With 1 base removed from V and 1 base from J, the gap between germline ends came to 11 bases. As DNA, the CDR3 is TGTGCCAGCAGTTACTTAAACGGACAGTCCTACGAGCAGTACTTC. Protein sequence: CASSYLNGQSYEQYF.

The chain employs TRBV7-2 and TRBJ2-5; 8 positions match TRBD2. The germline gives CDR1 SGHTA, CDR2 FQGNSA. Unmatched junction bases numbered 6, after V lost 2 bases and J lost 4 bases. This CDR3 is built from 15 residues. As DNA, the CDR3 is TGTGCCAGCAGCTTAACGGGGGGGCAGGGAGAGACCCAGTACTTC. Protein sequence: CASSLTGGQGETQYF.

This chain connects TRBV27 to TRBJ2-6; D might be TRBD2 (6 bases). CDR3 length: 16 residues. Per the germline V gene, CDR1 is MNHEY and CDR2 is SMNVEV (reference sequence). V gave up 8 bases and J gave up 2 bases, with 16 bases separating them. Here the CDR3 DNA reads TGTGCCAGCTCTAAATGGGGGGTAACTGGGGCCAACGTCCTGACTTTC. This gives the protein CASSKWGVTGANVLTF.

The rearrangement links TRBV2 to TRBJ1-4, with D possibly TRBD1 on 6 matching bases. CDR1 SNHLY and CDR2 FYNNEI come from the germline V gene. The CDR3 is made up of 14 amino acids. The germline V and J ends were trimmed by 2 bases and 3 bases, with 7 bases remaining between them. The CDR3 spells CASSERQANEKLFF. The CDR3, as DNA: TGTGCCAGCAGTGAACGACAGGCTAATGAAAAACTGTTTTTT.

The rearrangement joins TRBV6-4 to TRBJ2-7; D is possibly TRBD2 (6 bases). CDR3 size: 13 residues. Germline V CDR1 and CDR2: MRHNA, SNTAGT. V shed 8 bases and J shed 4 bases, with 15 bases lying between them. The CDR3 loop reads CASGERASYEQYF. Written as DNA, the CDR3 is TGTGCCAGCGGGGAGCGGGCCTCTTACGAGCAGTACTTC.

This clone was recorded once. V gene TRBV19 combines with J gene TRBJ2-2; D gene uncertain. The CDR3 extends over 15 amino acids. Trimming stripped 4 bases from V and 8 bases from J, with 17 bases between. Germline V gene lookup returns CDR1 LNHDA and CDR2 SQIVND (reference sequence). The chain's CDR3 is CASSTPGRLFGELFF. For the CDR3, the DNA is TGTGCCAGTAGTACCCCCGGCAGGCTTTTTGGGGAGCTGTTTTTT.

V and J are TRBV28 and TRBJ1-3; D call uncertain. The CDR3 has 13 amino acids. The ends were cut back, 8 bases at V and 0 bases at J, with 8 bases in the middle. Germline V gene data show CDR1 as MDHEN and CDR2 as SYDVKM. The CDR3 nucleotides read TGTGCCAGCTACCGGTTCTCTGGAAACACCATATATTTT. Translation gives CASYRFSGNTIYF.